This TCR beta chain was recorded in a study of cytomegalovirus exposure and HLA in healthy donors. V was trimmed by 10 bases and J by 7 bases, leaving 14 bases between them. The germline V gene encodes CDR1 LNHDA and CDR2 SQIVND (reference sequence). The CDR3 consists of 12 residues. PCR used 60 Vbeta primers and 13 Jbeta primers. The table came from immunoSEQ multiplex PCR; TCRdb's copy has only in-frame clones and leaves some out. In the table there are just over 95,000 clones, less than 80% of which are singletons. This receptor was taken from a woman between 40 and 55 years old in good health and CMV-seropositive. This rearrangement joins TRBV19 to TRBJ1-5, with D tentatively TRBD1 (5 bases). Sequences were obtained from PBMCs. The CDR3 loop is CATDSGSQPQHF. The CDR3 coding sequence is TGTGCCACCGATTCAGGGTCCCAGCCCCAGCATTTT.